These 15 T cell receptor beta chains originate from one sample sequenced in a study of cytomegalovirus exposure and HLA in healthy donors. Produced via immunoSEQ multiplex PCR; TCRdb's table is partial and in-frame only. The sample yields around 220,000 clones, 70% to 90% seen once. Sequencing was carried out using PBMCs. The origin of the receptors is a woman aged 18-29 years in good health and CMV-seronegative.

This sequence joins TRBV18 and TRBJ2-7; D gene ambiguous. Germline CDR1 is KGHSH and CDR2 is LQKENI. This CDR3 has 13 residues. Trimming cost V 0 bases and J 6 bases, with 9 bases left between them. Here the CDR3 reads CASSPPPGGEQYF. The CDR3 DNA reads TGTGCCAGCTCACCACCGCCCGGCGGCGAGCAGTACTTC.

This clone was counted a few times. V usage is TRBV7-9 and J usage is TRBJ2-7; 9 nucleotides match TRBD2. With V trimmed by 5 bases and J by 3 bases, 20 bases remained unmatched. CDR1 and CDR2 (germline): SEHNR, FQNEAQ (reference sequence). The CDR3 runs 19 residues. CDR3 coding DNA: TGTGCCAGCAGCACACCTTTAAGGCGCGAAGCGGGAGGTATCTACGAGCAGTACTTC. Its protein is CASSTPLRREAGGIYEQYF. Full variable domain (rest looked up from reference TRBV7-9 and TRBJ2-7): DTGVSQNPRHKITKRGQNVTFRCDPISEHNRLYWYRQTLGQGPEFLTYFQNEAQLEKSRLLSDRFSAERPKGSFSTLEIQRTEQGDSAMYLCASSTPLRREAGGIYEQYFGPGTRLTVT.

The chain recombines TRBV7-8 with TRBJ2-1; a weak D match, TRBD1 (6 bases). The CDR3 totals 11 residues. Per germline, CDR1 SGHVS and CDR2 FQNEAQ. V was cut by 2 bases and J by 12 bases, with 8 bases left in between. DNA for the CDR3: TGTGCCAGCAGCTTAATAGGGGGGCAGTTCTTC. This codes for CASSLIGGQFF.

V gene TRBV19 combines with J gene TRBJ1-5; 8 bases fit TRBD1. Losses at the gene ends were 3 bases for V and 5 bases for J; bases not matched to a gene: 12. Germline V lookup: CDR1 LNHDA, CDR2 SQIVND (reference sequence). The CDR3 totals 17 residues. The CDR3 loop reads CASSIGMGGTGHQPQHF. In DNA, the CDR3 is TGTGCCAGTAGTATCGGAATGGGTGGGACAGGCCATCAGCCCCAGCATTTT.

The chain uses TRBV6-5 and TRBJ2-6; no reliable D call. V was pared by 6 bases and J by 0 bases, with 6 bases between. Germline CDR1 and CDR2: MNHEY and SVGAGI. The CDR3 totals 14 residues. The CDR3 region is CASRTSSGANVLTF. The CDR3 DNA follows: TGTGCCAGCAGAACGAGCTCTGGGGCCAACGTCCTGACTTTC.

The chain joins TRBV28 to TRBJ1-2, with 8 bases that match TRBD1. The ends lost 6 bases at V and 4 bases at J; junction bases unmatched: 10. CDR3 size: 15 residues. CDR1 is MDHEN and CDR2 is SYDVKM in the germline V gene. CDR3 loop: CASRTGAANSYGYTF. CDR3 DNA: TGTGCCAGCAGGACAGGGGCCGCAAACTCCTATGGCTACACCTTC.

J is TRBJ1-1 and V is TRBV5-1; D is undetermined. Germline-derived CDR1 and CDR2 are SGHRS and YFSETQ. The V gene lost 2 bases and the J gene lost 0 bases, with 11 bases spanning the gap. The CDR3 sequence is 15 residues long. CDR3 protein: CASSFLRGMNTEAFF. The CDR3 region has the DNA TGCGCCAGCAGCTTTTTACGGGGTATGAACACTGAAGCTTTCTTT.

V usage is TRBV21-1 and J usage is TRBJ2-2; the table calls TRBD2, which could not be checked here. TRBV21-1 is a documented pseudogene. CDR3 length: 18 amino acids. The CDR3 DNA reads as TGTGCCAGCAGCAAAGATAGAGCCACCCGGAGTGAGGCCGGGGAGCTGTTTTTT. Residues: CASSKDRATRSEAGELFF.

This clone was picked up a small number of times. The gene calls are TRBV6-5 and TRBJ1-1; 8 positions agree with TRBD1. Trimming cost V 6 bases and J 6 bases; bases outside gene matches: 0. The CDR3 is made up of 11 amino acids. Germline V gene data show CDR1 as MNHEY and CDR2 as SVGAGI. CDR3 sequence: CASSRGPEAFF. The DNA of the CDR3 is TGTGCCAGCAGCAGGGGGCCTGAAGCTTTCTTT.

CDR3 residues: CASSVLADNEQFF. The CDR3 DNA follows: TGTGCCAGCAGCGTACTAGCGGACAATGAGCAGTTCTTC. The chain recombines TRBV9 with TRBJ2-1; 7 positions agree with TRBD2. Losses at the gene ends were 1 base for V and 5 bases for J; bases not matched to a gene: 0. The CDR3 contains 13 residues. In germline, CDR1 is SGDLS, CDR2 YYNGEE.

The genes are TRBV5-4 and TRBJ2-7; TRBD2 matches 13 bases. V lost 4 bases, J lost 0 bases, and 4 bases stayed unmatched. The V gene's germline CDR1 is SGHNT and CDR2 YYREEE (reference sequence). This CDR3 region has 16 residues. Written as DNA, the CDR3 is TGTGCCAGCAGCAGACTAGCGGGAGGAGGCTCCTACGAGCAGTACTTC. Its protein product is CASSRLAGGGSYEQYF.

This clone occurred a few times. The chain links TRBV6-5 to TRBJ1-2; TRBD1 agrees at 8 bases. This CDR3 contains 13 residues. CDR1 is MNHEY, CDR2 SVGAGI, per germline. With V trimmed by 2 bases and J by 7 bases, 3 bases remained unmatched. The CDR3 bases are TGTGCCAGCAGTTACACCGACAGGGGTGGCTACACCTTC. Residues: CASSYTDRGGYTF.

V and J are TRBV6-1 and TRBJ2-5; D possibly corresponds to TRBD2 (5 bases). CDR1 is MNHNS, CDR2 SASEGT, per germline. Trimming cost V 8 bases and J 1 base, with 5 bases left between them. This CDR3 comprises 11 residues. This CDR3 is CASAGQETQYF. The CDR3 nucleotides are TGTGCCAGCGCGGGCCAAGAGACCCAGTACTTC.

The rearrangement uses TRBV7-9 and TRBJ2-2; TRBD2 matches 8 bases. The CDR3 covers 14 residues. With V trimmed by 3 bases and J by 7 bases, 4 bases remained unmatched. Germline CDR1 SEHNR, CDR2 FQNEAQ (reference sequence). The CDR3 nucleotides are TGTGCCAGCAGCTTGGGGACTAGTCTCGGGGAGCTGTTTTTT. This sequence encodes CASSLGTSLGELFF.

The V gene is TRBV18, the J gene TRBJ1-1; D is uncertain. This CDR3 spans 13 amino acids. V lost 1 base and J lost 1, with 4 bases in between. Germline values: CDR1 KGHSH, CDR2 LQKENI. CDR3 nucleotides: TGTGCCAGCTCACCACTCTGGAACACTGAAGCTTTCTTT. Residues: CASSPLWNTEAFF.